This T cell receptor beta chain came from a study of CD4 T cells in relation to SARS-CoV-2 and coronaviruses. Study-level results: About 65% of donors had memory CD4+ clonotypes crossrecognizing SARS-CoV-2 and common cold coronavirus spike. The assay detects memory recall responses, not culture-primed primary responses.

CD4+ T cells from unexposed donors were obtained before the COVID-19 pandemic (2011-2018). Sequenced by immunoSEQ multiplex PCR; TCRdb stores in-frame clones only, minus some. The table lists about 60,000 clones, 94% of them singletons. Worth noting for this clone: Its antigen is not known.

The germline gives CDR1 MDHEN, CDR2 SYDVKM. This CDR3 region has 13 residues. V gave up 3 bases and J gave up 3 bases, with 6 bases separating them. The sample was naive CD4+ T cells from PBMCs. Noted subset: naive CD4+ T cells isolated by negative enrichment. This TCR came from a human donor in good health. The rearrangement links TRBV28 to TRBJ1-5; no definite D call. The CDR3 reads CASSFSDNQPQHF. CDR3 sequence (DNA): TGTGCCAGCAGTTTCAGTGACAATCAGCCCCAGCATTTT.